This TCR beta chain was profiled in a study of radiotherapy plus CTLA-4 blockade in lung cancer. Across the study: An objective response was seen in 18% of patients, and disease control in just over 30%. Findings and limits, study-wide: Blood-borne expansion of tumor-derived TCR clones followed radiotherapy plus ipilimumab.

CTLA-4 blockade with ipilimumab, together with focal radiation, was given to patients with chemo-refractory metastatic non-small-cell lung cancer. Worth noting for this clone: Antigen specificity is unknown.

Only in-frame clones appear in the TCRdb table, and some are missing; sequencing was by immunoSEQ multiplex PCR. The sample includes tens of thousands of clones, around 78% of them seen just once. This clonotype originated in a human donor with non-small cell lung cancer who had a partial response to radiotherapy plus ipilimumab. Some clones in this sample may be carry-over from other donors' samples. The source was peripheral blood, collected from a patient treated with radiotherapy plus ipilimumab.

The CDR3 reads CASSKSADTQYF. For the CDR3, the DNA is TGTGCCAGCAGCAAATCCGCAGATACGCAGTATTTT. The V call is TRBV7-2, the J call TRBJ2-3; D uncertain. V gave up 5 bases and J gave up 4 bases, with 7 bases separating them. The CDR3 covers 12 residues. Germline lookup yields CDR1 SGHTA and CDR2 FQGNSA.